This TCR beta chain was obtained from a study of graft-versus-host responses after intestinal transplantation. Study-level information: Grafts were multivisceral, liver-intestinal, or isolated intestinal. Tacrolimus and steroids were given for 3 to 4 years to all recipients after anti-thymocyte globulin induction.

Assay: immunoSEQ multiplex PCR; the TCRdb copy retains only in-frame clones and omits some. The repertoire holds over 100,000 clones, with approximately 95% as singletons. Germline loops: CDR1 LNHDA, CDR2 SQIVND (reference sequence). V lost 5 bases, J lost 4 bases, and 4 bases stayed unmatched. CDR3 size: 14 residues. Concerning this clone itself: What it binds is unknown. Other DNA sequences in this specimen translate into the identical CDR3.

This material consisted of unstimulated CD8+ T cells sorted from spleen or lymph node cells, taken before intestinal transplant. This clonotype was sampled from a human donor who received an intestinal transplant. V gene TRBV19 combines with J gene TRBJ2-7, with 11 bases matching TRBD1. The CDR3 DNA is TGTGCCAGTAGTCTTGGACAGGGGGCTTACGAGCAGTACTTC. This sequence encodes CASSLGQGAYEQYF.